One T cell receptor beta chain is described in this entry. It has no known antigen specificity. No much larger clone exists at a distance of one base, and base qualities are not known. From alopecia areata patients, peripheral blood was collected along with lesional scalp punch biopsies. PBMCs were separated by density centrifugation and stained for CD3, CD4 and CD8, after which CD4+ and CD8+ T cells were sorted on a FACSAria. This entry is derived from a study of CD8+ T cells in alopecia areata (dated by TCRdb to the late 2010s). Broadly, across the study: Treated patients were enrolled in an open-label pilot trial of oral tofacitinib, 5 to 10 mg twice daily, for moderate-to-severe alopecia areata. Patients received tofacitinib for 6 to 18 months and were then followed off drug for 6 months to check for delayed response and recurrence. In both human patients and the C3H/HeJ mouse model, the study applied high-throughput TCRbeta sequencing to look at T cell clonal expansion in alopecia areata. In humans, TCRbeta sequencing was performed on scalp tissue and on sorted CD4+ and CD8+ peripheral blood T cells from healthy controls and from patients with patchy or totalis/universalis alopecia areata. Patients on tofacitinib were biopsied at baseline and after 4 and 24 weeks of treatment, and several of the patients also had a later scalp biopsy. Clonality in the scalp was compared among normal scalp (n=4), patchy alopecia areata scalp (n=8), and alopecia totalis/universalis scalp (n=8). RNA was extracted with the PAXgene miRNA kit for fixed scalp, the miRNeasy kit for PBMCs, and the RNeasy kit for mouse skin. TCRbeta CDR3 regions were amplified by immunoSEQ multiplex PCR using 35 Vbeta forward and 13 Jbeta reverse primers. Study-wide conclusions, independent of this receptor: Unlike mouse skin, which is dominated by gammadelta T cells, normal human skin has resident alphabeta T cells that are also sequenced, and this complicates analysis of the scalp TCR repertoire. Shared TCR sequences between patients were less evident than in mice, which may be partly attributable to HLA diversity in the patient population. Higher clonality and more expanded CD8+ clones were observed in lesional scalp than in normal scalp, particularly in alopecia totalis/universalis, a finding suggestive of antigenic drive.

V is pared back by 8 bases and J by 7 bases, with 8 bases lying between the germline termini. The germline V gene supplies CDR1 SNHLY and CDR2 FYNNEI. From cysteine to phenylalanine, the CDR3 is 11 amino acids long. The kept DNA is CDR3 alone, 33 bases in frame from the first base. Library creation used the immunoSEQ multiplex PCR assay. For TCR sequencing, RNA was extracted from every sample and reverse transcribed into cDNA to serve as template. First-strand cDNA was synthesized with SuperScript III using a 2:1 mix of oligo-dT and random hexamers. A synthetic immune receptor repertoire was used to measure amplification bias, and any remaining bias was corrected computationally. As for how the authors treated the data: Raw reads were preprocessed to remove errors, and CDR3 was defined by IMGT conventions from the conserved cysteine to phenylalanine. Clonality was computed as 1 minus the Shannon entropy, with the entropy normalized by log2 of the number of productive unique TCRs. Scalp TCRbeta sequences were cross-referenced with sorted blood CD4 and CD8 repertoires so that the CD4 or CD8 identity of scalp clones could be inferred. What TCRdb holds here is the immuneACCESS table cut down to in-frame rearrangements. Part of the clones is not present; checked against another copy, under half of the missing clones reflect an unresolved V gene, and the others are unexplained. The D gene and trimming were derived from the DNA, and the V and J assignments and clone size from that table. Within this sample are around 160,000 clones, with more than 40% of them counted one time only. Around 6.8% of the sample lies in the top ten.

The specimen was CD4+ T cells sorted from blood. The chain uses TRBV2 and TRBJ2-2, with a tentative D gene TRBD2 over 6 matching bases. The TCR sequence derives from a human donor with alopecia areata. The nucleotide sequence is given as TGTGCCAGCTCGGGGGTCGGGGAGCTGTTTTTT. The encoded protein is CASSGVGELFF.